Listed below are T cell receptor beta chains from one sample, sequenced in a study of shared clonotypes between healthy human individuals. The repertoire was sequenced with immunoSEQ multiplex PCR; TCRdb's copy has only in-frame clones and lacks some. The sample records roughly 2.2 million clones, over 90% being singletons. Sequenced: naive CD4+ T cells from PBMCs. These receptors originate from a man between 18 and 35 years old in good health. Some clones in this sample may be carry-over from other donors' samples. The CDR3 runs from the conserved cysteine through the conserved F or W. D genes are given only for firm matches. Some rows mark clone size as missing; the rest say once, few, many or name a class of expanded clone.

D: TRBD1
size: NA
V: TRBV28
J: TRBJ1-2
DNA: TGTGCCAGCCAGACTCAGGGACAGGGACGGAACTATGGCTACACCTTC
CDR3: CASQTQGQGRNYGYTF

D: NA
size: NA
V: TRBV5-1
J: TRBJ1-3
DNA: TGCGCCAGCAGCCCCTCCCGGGACCCTGGAAACACCATATATTTT
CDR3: CASSPSRDPGNTIYF

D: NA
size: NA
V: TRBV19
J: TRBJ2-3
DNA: TGTGCCAGTAGTCTGGGGGTAAGGGGCACAGATACGCAGTATTTT
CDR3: CASSLGVRGTDTQYF

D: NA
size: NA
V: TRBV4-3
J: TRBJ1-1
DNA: TGCGCCAGCAGCCAAGTCCGACAGCCCACTGAAGCTTTCTTT
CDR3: CASSQVRQPTEAFF

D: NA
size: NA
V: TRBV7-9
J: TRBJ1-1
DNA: TGTGCCAGCAGCGAGGGACAATTGAACACTGAAGCTTTCTTT
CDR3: CASSEGQLNTEAFF

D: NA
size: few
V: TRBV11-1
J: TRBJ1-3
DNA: TGTGCCAGCAGCTTTGCGAACACCATATATTTT
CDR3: CASSFANTIYF

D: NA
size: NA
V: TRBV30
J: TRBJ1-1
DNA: TGTGCCTGGAGTGATGCCCCCCTCATTGAAGCTTTCTTT
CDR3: CAWSDAPLIEAFF

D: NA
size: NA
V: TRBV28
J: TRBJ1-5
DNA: TGTGCCAGCAGTCGACAGAGAATCAATCAGCCCCAGCATTTT
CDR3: CASSRQRINQPQHF

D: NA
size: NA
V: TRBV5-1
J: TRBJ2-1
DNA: TGCGCCAGCGGGACGGGACATATGATCTACAATGAGCAGTTCTTC
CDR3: CASGTGHMIYNEQFF

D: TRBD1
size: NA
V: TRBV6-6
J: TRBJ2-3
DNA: TGTGCCAGCAGTCCCCACCAGGGGGCCGGAACAGATACGCAGTATTTT
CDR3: CASSPHQGAGTDTQYF

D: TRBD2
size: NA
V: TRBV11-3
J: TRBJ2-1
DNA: TGTGCCAGCAGCTTAACCGTAAGGGGAACGGGAGGGCCCTCCTACAATGAGCAGTTCTTC
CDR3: CASSLTVRGTGGPSYNEQFF

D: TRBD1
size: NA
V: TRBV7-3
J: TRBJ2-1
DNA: TGTGCCAGCAGCCGGGACAGGGGATCTAATGAGCAGTTCTTC
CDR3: CASSRDRGSNEQFF

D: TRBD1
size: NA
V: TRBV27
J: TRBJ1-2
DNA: TGTGCCAGCAGTTTCTCGGGACAGCTCCGGGCCTATGGCTACACCTTC
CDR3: CASSFSGQLRAYGYTF

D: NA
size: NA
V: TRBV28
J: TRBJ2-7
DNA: TGTGCCAGCAGCTACTCCCTTAACATGAGCTCCTACGAGCAGTACTTC
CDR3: CASSYSLNMSSYEQYF

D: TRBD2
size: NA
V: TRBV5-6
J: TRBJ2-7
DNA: TGTGCCAGCAGGCGTAGCGGGACCTCCTACGAGCAGTACTTC
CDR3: CASRRSGTSYEQYF

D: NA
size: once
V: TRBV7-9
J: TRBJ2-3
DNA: TGTGCCAGCCGGTCTACGACAGCTAGCACAGATACGCAGTATTTT
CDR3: CASRSTTASTDTQYF

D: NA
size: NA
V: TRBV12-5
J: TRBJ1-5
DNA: TGTGCTAGTGGTTTGGATCGGCAGCCCCAGCATTTT
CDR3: CASGLDRQPQHF

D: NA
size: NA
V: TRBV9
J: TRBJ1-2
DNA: TGTGCCAGCAGCGCTTCGGCCCTCACCTTC
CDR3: CASSASALTF

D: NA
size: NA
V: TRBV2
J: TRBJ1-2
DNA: TGTGCCAGCAGTGAAAACCGGCATTATGGCTACACCTTC
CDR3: CASSENRHYGYTF

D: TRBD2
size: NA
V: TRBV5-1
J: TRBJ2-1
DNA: TGCGCCAGCAGCCCCGGGACGCGGGAGGGGTGGAATGAGCAGTTCTTC
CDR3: CASSPGTREGWNEQFF

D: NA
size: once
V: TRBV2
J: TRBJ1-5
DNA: TGTGCCAGCAGTGGGGGGACTTCTGATCAGCCCCAGCATTTT
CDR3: CASSGGTSDQPQHF

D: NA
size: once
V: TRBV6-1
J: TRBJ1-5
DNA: TGTGCCAGCAGTGAAGGAGGGCGTAGCAATCAGCCCCAGCATTTT
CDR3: CASSEGGRSNQPQHF

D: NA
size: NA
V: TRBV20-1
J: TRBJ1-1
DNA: TGCAGTGCTAGAAGGGAAACTGAAGCTTTCTTT
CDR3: CSARRETEAFF

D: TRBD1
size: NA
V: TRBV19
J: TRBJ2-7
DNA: TGTGCCAGCGGGACAGGGTATGGGTACGAGCAGTACTTC
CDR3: CASGTGYGYEQYF

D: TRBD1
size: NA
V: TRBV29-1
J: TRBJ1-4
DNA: TGCAGCGTTCAATTGACAGGGGTGGTTGAAAAACTGTTTTTT
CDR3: CSVQLTGVVEKLFF

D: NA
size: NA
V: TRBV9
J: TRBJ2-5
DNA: TGTGCCAGCAGCGTAGGTGGGGTTGGCGAGACCCAGTACTTC
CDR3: CASSVGGVGETQYF